A single sample is the source of the 19 T cell receptor beta chains below, sequenced in a study of T-cell memory formation after mild COVID-19. Each CDR3 protein is one row after TCRdb ran MiXCR on the 5' RACE reads. The sample holds about 340,000 distinct CDR3 sequences, roughly 15% seen once. The specimen sequenced was PBMCs or a T cell subset sorted from them (not recorded which). All receptors derive from a man younger than 35 who had mild COVID-19 (a few samples of this study predate the infection). Cell type and time point are not known.

This clonotype occurred once. This chain links TRBV7-2 with TRBJ1-3; D is unclear. The length of the CDR3 is 15 residues. Germline values: CDR1 SGHTA, CDR2 FQGNSA. V was trimmed by 5 bases and J by 4 bases, leaving 15 bases between them. CDR3 nucleotides: TGTGCCAGCAGCCCTCCCGGCCCGCGCGGAAACACCATATATTTT. The encoded protein is CASSPPGPRGNTIYF.

This clonotype was seen more than once but under ten times. An end of the junction differs from the germline gene, which may be a read error. V and J are TRBV5-1 and TRBJ2-4, with 8 bases that match TRBD2. Germline V gene data show CDR1 as SGHRS and CDR2 as YFSETQ. CDR3 length: 13 amino acids. Written as DNA, the CDR3 is TGCTCCAGCAGTAGGAGCGGGGGAAACATTCAGTACTTC. Protein sequence: CSSSRSGGNIQYF.

This chain connects TRBV5-1 to TRBJ2-5, with D tentatively TRBD1 (5 bases). V was trimmed by 0 bases and J by 0 bases, leaving 12 bases between them. This CDR3 region has 16 residues. CDR1 is SGHRS, CDR2 YFSETQ, per germline. CDR3 nucleotide sequence: TGCGCCAGCAGCTTGGCAAGGTGGGGCTACCAAGAGACCCAGTACTTC. It encodes CASSLARWGYQETQYF.

The V call is TRBV5-1, the J call TRBJ1-3, with 9 positions matching TRBD1. Germline CDR1 and CDR2: SGHRS and YFSETQ. The CDR3 is made up of 17 amino acids. After removal of 7 bases from V and 0 bases from J, the junction contained 11 bases not matched to a gene. CDR3 amino acids: CASARDRVKDSGNTIYF. The CDR3 DNA reads as TGCGCCAGCGCTAGGGACAGGGTCAAGGACTCTGGAAACACCATATATTTT.

The gene calls are TRBV4-1 and TRBJ1-1; D may be TRBD1 (5 bases). Germline CDR1 and CDR2: MGHRA and YSYEKL. V was shortened by 1 base and J by 4 bases, with 10 bases between the two germline ends. The length of the CDR3 is 14 residues. Written as DNA, the CDR3 is TGCGCCAGCAGCCAAGCCGGGGCTGGCACTGAAGCTTTCTTT. Translation gives CASSQAGAGTEAFF.

This clonotype was seen a few times. The chain joins TRBV9 to TRBJ1-2; TRBD1 might be the D (5 bases). Trimming removed 4 bases at V and 3 bases at J, with 13 bases between. Germline V gives CDR1 SGDLS, CDR2 YYNGEE. The CDR3 extends over 14 amino acids. CDR3 loop: CASSPGGTDYGYTF. The DNA of the CDR3 is TGTGCCAGCAGCCCCGGCGGGACCGACTATGGCTACACCTTC.

This clonotype came up a few times. The gene calls are TRBV5-1 and TRBJ2-3; tentatively, D is TRBD1 or TRBD2 (5 bases each). This CDR3 contains 16 residues. The V and J ends lost 3 bases and 1 base respectively, with 15 bases between them. Germline-derived CDR1 and CDR2 are SGHRS and YFSETQ. CDR3 region: CASSWGGHRGTDTQYF. The DNA for the CDR3 is TGCGCCAGCAGCTGGGGCGGGCATAGGGGCACAGATACGCAGTATTTT.

The table lists this clonotype with a few counts. The chain recombines TRBV29-1 with TRBJ1-1; 7 positions agree with TRBD1. V shed 6 bases and J 11 bases; nucleotides not matched to a gene: 12. Germline V CDR1 and CDR2: SQVTM, ANQGSEA. There are 12 residues in the CDR3. The CDR3 DNA reads as TGCAGCGTACGCGCGCCCCAGGGGGAGGCTTTCTTT. This gives the protein CSVRAPQGEAFF.

The table lists this clonotype with a few counts. This chain uses TRBV28 with TRBJ1-5, with D unclear. Germline V gene data show CDR1 as MDHEN and CDR2 as SYDVKM. Between the trimmed V and J ends, which lost 2 bases and 7 bases, there was a span of 6 bases. This CDR3 has 12 amino acids. The CDR3 reads CASSLARQPQHF. CDR3 bases: TGTGCCAGCAGTTTAGCGCGACAGCCCCAGCATTTT.

In its sample, this clonotype was seen a few times. The chain links TRBV4-1 to TRBJ2-5; D gene ambiguous. Trimming stripped 0 bases from V and 2 bases from J, with 10 bases between. Germline V gene data show CDR1 as MGHRA and CDR2 as YSYEKL. The CDR3 runs 15 residues. This CDR3 is CASSQDPLGQETQYF. DNA of the CDR3: TGCGCCAGCAGCCAAGATCCCCTGGGACAAGAGACCCAGTACTTC.

This clonotype was recorded at least ten times. The rearrangement uses TRBV4-1 and TRBJ2-3, with 13 bases aligning to TRBD2. In germline, CDR1 is MGHRA, CDR2 YSYEKL. The ends lost 1 base at V and 6 bases at J; junction bases unmatched: 13. The CDR3 is 19 residues long. Here the CDR3 reads CASSQGRTSGGAIWDTQYF. The CDR3 DNA reads as TGCGCCAGCAGCCAAGGCCGCACTAGCGGGGGGGCCATTTGGGATACGCAGTATTTT.

The chain employs TRBV24-1 and TRBJ2-2; D uncertain. Trimming stripped 12 bases from V and 0 bases from J, with 10 bases between. The CDR3 sequence is 13 residues long. Germline assignment: CDR1 KGHDR and CDR2 SFDVKD. The CDR3 DNA is TGTGCCGCCTCACCCGCGAACACCGGGGAGCTGTTTTTT. Its translation is CAASPANTGELFF.

CDR3: CASSLSSRGDYEQYF. The CDR3 DNA follows: TGTGCCAGCAGTTTATCGTCGCGGGGGGACTACGAGCAGTACTTC. The V and J genes are TRBV27 and TRBJ2-7, with TRBD2 matching 8 bases. The CDR3 runs to 15 residues. V was clipped by 0 bases and J by 3 bases; unmatched bases: 4. CDR1 and CDR2 from the germline V gene are MNHEY and SMNVEV (reference sequence).

The V call is TRBV15, the J call TRBJ2-7; a weak D match, TRBD2 (6 bases). The CDR3 totals 14 residues. Between the trimmed V and J ends, which lost 1 base and 3 bases, there was a span of 10 bases. Germline V gene data show CDR1 as LNHNV and CDR2 as YYDKDF (reference sequence). Here the CDR3 DNA reads TGTGCCACCAGCAGAGCCGGGGGAGGCTACGAGCAGTACTTC. This sequence encodes CATSRAGGGYEQYF.

This clonotype was recorded at least ten times. The V call is TRBV12-3 or TRBV12-4, the J call TRBJ2-1; tentative D call: TRBD1 (5 bases). Trimming removed 4 bases from V and 10 bases from J, with 23 bases in between. CDR3 length equals 16 residues. The CDR3 DNA reads TGTGCCAGCAGTTCCAGAGACAGTTTACGGGCCTGGGAGCAGTTCTTC. It is translated as CASSSRDSLRAWEQFF.

The V gene is TRBV7-8, the J gene TRBJ2-7, with D maybe TRBD2 (7 bases). V lost 1 base to trimming and J lost 5 bases, with 21 bases between them. The germline gives CDR1 SGHVS, CDR2 FQNEAQ. CDR3 length equals 17 residues. The CDR3 DNA sequence: TGTGCCAGCAGCTTAGTCTCACAGGGACTAACCTTCAACGAGCAGTACGTC. Protein product: CASSLVSQGLTFNEQYV.

This clonotype was observed many times. In nucleotides, the CDR3 is TGTGCCAGCAGCCGTCGACGAAATAGCAATCAGCCCCAGCATTTT. Its protein is CASSRRRNSNQPQHF. V usage is TRBV6-5 and J usage is TRBJ1-5, with D unresolved. Deletions cut 6 bases from V and 0 bases from J, with 12 bases between. The CDR3 length is 15 residues. Germline values: CDR1 MNHEY, CDR2 SVGAGI.

This clonotype was detected only a few times. The CDR3 here is CASSERTVLYGYTF. The CDR3 DNA follows: TGTGCCAGCAGTGAGAGGACAGTTTTATATGGCTACACCTTC. The chain uses TRBV25-1 and TRBJ1-2, with D tentatively TRBD1 (6 bases). V gave up 3 bases and J gave up 5 bases, with 13 bases separating them. CDR3 size: 14 residues. Germline CDR1 and CDR2: MGHDK and SYGVNS.

Many counts were recorded for this clonotype. V usage is TRBV7-9 and J usage is TRBJ2-1; no clear D gene. This CDR3 has 15 residues. The V and J ends lost 2 bases and 2 bases respectively, with 10 bases between them. Germline CDR1 SEHNR, CDR2 FQNEAQ (reference sequence). CDR3 nucleotides: TGTGCCAGCAGCTTAACCAGGACCGCCTACAATGAGCAGTTCTTC. It codes for CASSLTRTAYNEQFF.